This T cell receptor beta chain was found in a study of response to subunit inactivated influenza vaccine. Study-level points and caveats: The authors put forward the suggestion that each seasonal influenza vaccination may bring in only a limited number of new T cells.

Using its own MiXCR run on the RT-PCR reads, TCRdb lists one record per CDR3 protein. The sample lists approximately 530,000 distinct CDR3 sequences, roughly 13% occurring once. Trimming took 6 bases from V and 0 from J, leaving 15 bases between them. The length of the CDR3 is 16 residues. The germline V gene has CDR1 MDHEN and CDR2 SYDVKM. This clonotype was detected a few times. No antigen is known for it. The chain combines TRBV28 with TRBJ2-1; D remains unclear. The origin of this receptor is a man aged 45-65 years who received an inactivated influenza vaccine. The sample consisted of PBMCs from blood, taken roughly 48 days after vaccination. In nucleotides, the CDR3 is TGTGCCAGCAGGGGGTCGGACCCGAGCTCCTACAATGAGCAGTTCTTC. The encoded protein is CASRGSDPSSYNEQFF.